A selection of T cell receptor beta chains follows, all from one sample in a study of shared clonotypes between healthy human individuals. Sequencing used immunoSEQ multiplex PCR; TCRdb keeps in-frame clones, though not all of them. The sample has under 850,000 clones, 55% to 80% seen once. The sample was memory CD4+ T cells sorted from blood. Every receptor here comes from a woman under 40 in good health. Both conserved end residues are part of each CDR3. A D gene is named only where the DNA matches it firmly. Clone size appears in some rows only: once, few, many, or a class for an expanded clone.

d_gene	v_gene	abundance	j_gene	CDR3nt	CDR3aa
-	TRBV7-9	few	TRBJ1-1	TGTGCCAGCAGCTTGACAGGTGACACTGAAGCTTTCTTT	CASSLTGDTEAFF
-	TRBV5-1	-	TRBJ1-1	TGCGCCAGCAGCTTGGGTGGGGTGGGGACTGAAGCTTTCTTT	CASSLGGVGTEAFF
-	TRBV6-6	-	TRBJ1-4	TGTGCCAGCAGACGAGGGGGTGGGGTTAATGAAAAACTGTTTTTT	CASRRGGGVNEKLFF
-	TRBV6-5	once	TRBJ2-2	TGTGCCGGACGACAGATAGCCACCGGGGAGCTGTTTTTT	CAGRQIATGELFF
TRBD1	TRBV9	-	TRBJ1-2	TGTGCCAGCAACACCGGACAGGGGTCCTATGGCTACACCTTC	CASNTGQGSYGYTF
-	TRBV7-9	-	TRBJ1-1	TGTGCCAGCAGCCGGGGGCGCGGGACTGAAGCTTTCTTT	CASSRGRGTEAFF
-	TRBV7-3	-	TRBJ1-1	TGTGCCAGCAGCCTAGGGGCGAACACTGAAGCTTTCTTT	CASSLGANTEAFF
-	TRBV28	-	TRBJ2-7	TGTGCCAGCAGTTTATCGGGACAAAACTACGAGCAGTACTTC	CASSLSGQNYEQYF
-	TRBV6-1	-	TRBJ2-1	TGTGCCAGCAGTGACCGATCGCGGCCTGGCTCCTACAATGAGCAGTTCTTC	CASSDRSRPGSYNEQFF
TRBD2	TRBV5-1	-	TRBJ2-2	TGCGCCAGCAGCTCCAGGACTAGCGGGATCGGGACCGGGGAGCTGTTTTTT	CASSSRTSGIGTGELFF
TRBD2	TRBV11-1	-	TRBJ2-5	TGTGCCAGCAGTTACCGACTAGCGGAGACCCAGTACTTC	CASSYRLAETQYF
TRBD2	TRBV18	-	TRBJ2-7	TGTGCCAGCTCGCCGGCACTAGCGGGAACCGACGAGCAGTACTTC	CASSPALAGTDEQYF
-	TRBV5-1	once	TRBJ2-7	TGCGCCAGCAGCTTGGTGCAGGGAATATACGAGCAGTACTTC	CASSLVQGIYEQYF
-	TRBV29-1	many	TRBJ2-1	TGCAGCGCGTTGGAGTCAGGGGTATACAATGAGCAGTTCTTC	CSALESGVYNEQFF
-	TRBV11-2	-	TRBJ2-7	TGTGCCAGCAGCTTAGTAATGTCCTTATTCTACGAGCAGTACTTC	CASSLVMSLFYEQYF
TRBD2	TRBV11-3	-	TRBJ2-5	TGTGCCAGCAGCTTGGGACTAGCGGGAGCAGAGACCCAGTACTTC	CASSLGLAGAETQYF
-	TRBV7-2	-	TRBJ2-7	TGTGCCAGCAGCCCCCTAGAAGACTACGAGCAGTACTTC	CASSPLEDYEQYF
-	TRBV5-1	-	TRBJ2-7	TGCGCCAGCAGCTTGGGTTATTCGACCTACGAGCAGTACTTC	CASSLGYSTYEQYF
TRBD1	TRBV9	-	TRBJ1-1	TGTGCCAGCAGCACCGACAGGGGGCGTAGGAACACTGAAGCTTTCTTT	CASSTDRGRRNTEAFF
-	TRBV12-5	-	TRBJ2-1	TGTGCTAGTGGCCCGGCACCAGGGGACTCCTACAATGAGCAGTTCTTC	CASGPAPGDSYNEQFF
TRBD2	TRBV7-9	-	TRBJ2-3	TGTGCCAGCAGCCCGGGGGGGCTACCCACAGATACGCAGTATTTT	CASSPGGLPTDTQYF
-	TRBV10-2	-	TRBJ2-5	TGCGCCAGCAGTGTTTGGGGGGTGGGTGTAGAGACCCAGTACTTC	CASSVWGVGVETQYF
-	TRBV7-2	-	TRBJ2-2	TGTGCCAGCAGCTCCGTACGGACAGATACCGGGGAGCTGTTTTTT	CASSSVRTDTGELFF
-	TRBV6-6	-	TRBJ1-5	TGTGCCAGCAGTAGTCATACAGGAGATCAGCCCCAGCATTTT	CASSSHTGDQPQHF